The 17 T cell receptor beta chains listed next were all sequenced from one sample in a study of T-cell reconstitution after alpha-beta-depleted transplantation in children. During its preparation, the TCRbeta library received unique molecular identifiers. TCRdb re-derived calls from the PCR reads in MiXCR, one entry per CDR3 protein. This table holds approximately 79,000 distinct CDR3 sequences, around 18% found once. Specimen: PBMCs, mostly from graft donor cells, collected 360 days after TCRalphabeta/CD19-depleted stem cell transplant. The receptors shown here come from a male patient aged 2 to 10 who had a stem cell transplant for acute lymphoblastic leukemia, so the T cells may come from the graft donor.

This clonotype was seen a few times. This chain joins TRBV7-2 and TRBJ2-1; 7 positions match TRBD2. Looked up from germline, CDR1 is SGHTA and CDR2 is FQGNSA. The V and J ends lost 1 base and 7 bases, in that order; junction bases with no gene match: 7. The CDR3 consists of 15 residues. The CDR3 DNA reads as TGTGCCAGCAGCTTAGTGGGAGGGCCCCAGAATGAGCAGTTCTTC. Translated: CASSLVGGPQNEQFF. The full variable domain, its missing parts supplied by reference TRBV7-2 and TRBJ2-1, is GAGVSQSPSNKVTEKGKDVELRCDPISGHTALYWYRQSLGQGLEFLIYFQGNSAPDKSGLPSDRFSAERTGGSVSTLTIQRTQQEDSAVYLCASSLVGGPQNEQFFGPGTRLTVL.

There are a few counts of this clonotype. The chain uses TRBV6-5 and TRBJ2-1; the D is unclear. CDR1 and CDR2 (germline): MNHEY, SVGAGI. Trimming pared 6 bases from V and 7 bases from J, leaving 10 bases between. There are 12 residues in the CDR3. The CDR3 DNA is TGTGCCAGCAGAACCCTTAGGAATGAGCAGTTCTTC. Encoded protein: CASRTLRNEQFF.

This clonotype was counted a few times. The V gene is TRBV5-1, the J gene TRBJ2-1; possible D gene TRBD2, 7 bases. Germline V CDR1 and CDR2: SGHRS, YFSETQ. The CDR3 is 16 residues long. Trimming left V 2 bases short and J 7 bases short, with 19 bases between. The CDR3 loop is CASSFRGGGGLNEQFF. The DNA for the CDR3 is TGCGCCAGCAGCTTTCGCGGGGGCGGTGGTTTGAATGAGCAGTTCTTC.

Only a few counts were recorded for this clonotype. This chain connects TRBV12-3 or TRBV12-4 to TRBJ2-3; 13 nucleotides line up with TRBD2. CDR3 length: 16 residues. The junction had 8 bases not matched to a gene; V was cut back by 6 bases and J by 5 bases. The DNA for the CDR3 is TGTGCCAGCAGAAGGACTAGCGGGAGCCGGGTAGATACGCAGTATTTT. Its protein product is CASRRTSGSRVDTQYF.

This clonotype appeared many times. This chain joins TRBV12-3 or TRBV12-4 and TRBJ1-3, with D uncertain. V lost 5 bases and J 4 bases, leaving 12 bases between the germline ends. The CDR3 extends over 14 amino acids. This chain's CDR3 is CASSPRRAGNTIYF. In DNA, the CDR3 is TGTGCCAGCAGTCCACGACGGGCGGGAAACACCATATATTTT.

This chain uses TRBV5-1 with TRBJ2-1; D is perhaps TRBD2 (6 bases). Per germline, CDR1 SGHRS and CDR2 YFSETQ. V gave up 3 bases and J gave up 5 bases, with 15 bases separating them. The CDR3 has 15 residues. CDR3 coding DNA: TGCGCCAGCAGCTACCTAGCGTTTTCCGACAATGAGCAGTTCTTC. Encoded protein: CASSYLAFSDNEQFF.

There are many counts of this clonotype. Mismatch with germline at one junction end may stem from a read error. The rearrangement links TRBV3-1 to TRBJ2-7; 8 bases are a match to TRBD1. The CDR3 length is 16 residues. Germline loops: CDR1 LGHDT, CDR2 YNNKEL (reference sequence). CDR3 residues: CANSKGTGPLLDEQYF. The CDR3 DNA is TGTGCCAACAGCAAAGGGACAGGTCCTCTCCTAGACGAGCAGTACTTC.

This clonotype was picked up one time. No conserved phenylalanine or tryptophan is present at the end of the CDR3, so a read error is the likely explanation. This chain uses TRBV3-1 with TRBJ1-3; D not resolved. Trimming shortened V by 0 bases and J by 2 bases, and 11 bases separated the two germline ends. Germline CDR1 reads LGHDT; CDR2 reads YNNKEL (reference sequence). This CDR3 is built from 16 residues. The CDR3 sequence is CASSQDGVITGNTIYL. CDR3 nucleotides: TGTGCCAGCAGCCAAGATGGAGTAATAACTGGAAACACCATATATCTT.

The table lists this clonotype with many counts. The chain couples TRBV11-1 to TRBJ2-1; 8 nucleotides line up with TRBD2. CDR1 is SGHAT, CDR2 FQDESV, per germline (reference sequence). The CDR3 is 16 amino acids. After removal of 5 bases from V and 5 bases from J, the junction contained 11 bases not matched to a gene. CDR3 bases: TGTGCCAGCAGCCCTCGGGGGGCGGGAGGCCACAATGAGCAGTTCTTC. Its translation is CASSPRGAGGHNEQFF.

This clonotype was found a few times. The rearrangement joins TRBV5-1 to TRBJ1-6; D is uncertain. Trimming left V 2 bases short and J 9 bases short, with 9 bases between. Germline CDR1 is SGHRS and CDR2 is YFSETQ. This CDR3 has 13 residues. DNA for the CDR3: TGCGCCAGCAGCTTTCAAAGTCGTTCACCCCTCCACTTT. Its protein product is CASSFQSRSPLHF.

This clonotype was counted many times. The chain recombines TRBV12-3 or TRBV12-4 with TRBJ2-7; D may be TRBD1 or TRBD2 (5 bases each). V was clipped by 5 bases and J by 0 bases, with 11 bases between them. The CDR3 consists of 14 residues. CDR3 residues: CASSLGTSSYEQYF. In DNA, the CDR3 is TGTGCCAGCAGTCTCGGGACGTCCTCCTACGAGCAGTACTTC.

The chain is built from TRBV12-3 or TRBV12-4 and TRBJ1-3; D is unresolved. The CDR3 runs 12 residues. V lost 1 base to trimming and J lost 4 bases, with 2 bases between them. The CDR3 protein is CASSLVGNTIYF. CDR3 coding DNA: TGTGCCAGCAGTTTAGTCGGAAACACCATATATTTT.

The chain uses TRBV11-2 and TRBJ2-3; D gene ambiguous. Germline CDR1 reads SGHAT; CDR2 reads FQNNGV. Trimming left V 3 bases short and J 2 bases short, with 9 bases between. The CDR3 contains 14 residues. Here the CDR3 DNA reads TGTGCCAGCAGCTTTGGTGGATCCACAGATACGCAGTATTTT. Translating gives CASSFGGSTDTQYF.

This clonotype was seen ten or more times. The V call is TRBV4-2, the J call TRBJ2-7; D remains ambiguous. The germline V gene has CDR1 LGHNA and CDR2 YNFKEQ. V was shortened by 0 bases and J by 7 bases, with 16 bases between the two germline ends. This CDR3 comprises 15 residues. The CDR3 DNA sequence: TGTGCCAGCAGCCAAGAAAACCGGATTCCGTGGGAGCAGTACTTC. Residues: CASSQENRIPWEQYF.

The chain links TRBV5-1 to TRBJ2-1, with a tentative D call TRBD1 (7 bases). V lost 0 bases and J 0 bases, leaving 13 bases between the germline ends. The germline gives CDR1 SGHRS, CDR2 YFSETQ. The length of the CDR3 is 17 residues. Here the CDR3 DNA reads TGCGCCAGCAGCTTGGTGTCGGGGGACAGCTCCTACAATGAGCAGTTCTTC. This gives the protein CASSLVSGDSSYNEQFF.

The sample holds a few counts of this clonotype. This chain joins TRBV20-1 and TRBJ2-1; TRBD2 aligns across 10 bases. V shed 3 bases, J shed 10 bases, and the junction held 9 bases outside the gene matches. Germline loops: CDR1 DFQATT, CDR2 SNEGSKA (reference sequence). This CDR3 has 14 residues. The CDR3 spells CSASPLAGVWEQFF. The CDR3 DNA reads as TGCAGTGCTAGTCCCCTAGCGGGAGTTTGGGAGCAGTTCTTC.

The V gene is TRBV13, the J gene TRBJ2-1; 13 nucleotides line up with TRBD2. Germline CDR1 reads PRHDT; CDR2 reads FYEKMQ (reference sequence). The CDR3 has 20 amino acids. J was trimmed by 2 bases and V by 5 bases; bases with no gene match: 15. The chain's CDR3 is CASSPRRRLAGGMPYNEQFF. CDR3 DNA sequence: TGTGCCAGCAGCCCACGGAGGAGACTAGCGGGAGGTATGCCCTACAATGAGCAGTTCTTC. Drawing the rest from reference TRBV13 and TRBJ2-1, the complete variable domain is AAGVIQSPRHLIKEKRETATLKCYPIPRHDTVYWYQQGPGQDPQFLISFYEKMQSDKGSIPDRFSAQQFSDYHSELNMSSLELGDSALYFCASSPRRRLAGGMPYNEQFFGPGTRLTVL.